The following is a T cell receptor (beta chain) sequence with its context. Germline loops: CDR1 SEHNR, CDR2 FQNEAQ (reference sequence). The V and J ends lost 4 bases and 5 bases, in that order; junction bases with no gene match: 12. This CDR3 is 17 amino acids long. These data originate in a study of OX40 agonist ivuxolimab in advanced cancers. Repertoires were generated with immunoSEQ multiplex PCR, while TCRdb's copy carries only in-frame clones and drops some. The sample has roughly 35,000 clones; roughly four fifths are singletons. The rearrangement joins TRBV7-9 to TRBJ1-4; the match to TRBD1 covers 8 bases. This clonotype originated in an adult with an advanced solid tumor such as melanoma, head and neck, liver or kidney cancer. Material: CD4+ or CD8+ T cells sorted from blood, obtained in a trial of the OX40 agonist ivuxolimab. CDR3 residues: CASSSPARQGRNEKLFF. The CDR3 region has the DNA TGTGCCAGCAGCTCCCCCGCCCGACAGGGGCGGAATGAAAAACTGTTTTTT.